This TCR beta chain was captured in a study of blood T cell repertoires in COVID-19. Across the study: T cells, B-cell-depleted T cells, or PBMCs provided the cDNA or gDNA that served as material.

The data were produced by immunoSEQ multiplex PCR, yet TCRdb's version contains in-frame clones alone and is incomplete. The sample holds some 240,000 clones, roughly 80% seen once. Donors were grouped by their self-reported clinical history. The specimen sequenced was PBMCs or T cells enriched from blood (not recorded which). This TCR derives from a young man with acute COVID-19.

CDR3 region: CASSHPGNTIYF. The DNA of the CDR3 is TGTGCCAGCAGTCACCCAGGGAACACCATATATTTT. The gene calls are TRBV6-5 and TRBJ1-3; possible D gene TRBD1, 5 bases. Per germline, CDR1 MNHEY and CDR2 SVGAGI. CDR3 size: 12 residues. Trimming took off 5 bases at V and 7 bases at J, with 9 bases between the two ends.